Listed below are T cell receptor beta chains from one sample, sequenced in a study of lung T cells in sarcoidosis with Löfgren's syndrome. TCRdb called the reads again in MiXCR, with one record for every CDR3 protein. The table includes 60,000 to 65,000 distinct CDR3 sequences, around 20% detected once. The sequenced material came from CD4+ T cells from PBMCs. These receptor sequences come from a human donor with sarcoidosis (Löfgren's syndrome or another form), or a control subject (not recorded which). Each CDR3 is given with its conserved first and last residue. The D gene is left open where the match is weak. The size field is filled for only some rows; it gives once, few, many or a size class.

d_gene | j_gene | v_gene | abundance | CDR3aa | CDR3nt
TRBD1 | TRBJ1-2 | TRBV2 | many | CASSETGVGGYTF | TGTGCCAGCAGCGAGACAGGGGTGGGCGGCTACACCTTC
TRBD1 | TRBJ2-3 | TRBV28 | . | CASSLRDRRSDTQYF | TGCGCCAGCAGTTTGAGGGACAGGAGGTCAGATACGCAGTATTTT
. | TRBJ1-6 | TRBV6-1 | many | CASSRHVGGASPLHF | TGTGCCAGCAGCCGCCATGTGGGGGGCGCATCACCCCTCCACTTT
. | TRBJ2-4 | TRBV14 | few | CASSQERVTIQYF | TGTGCCAGCAGCCAAGAAAGGGTTACCATTCAGTACTTC
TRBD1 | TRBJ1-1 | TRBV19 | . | CASSLAAGGSNEAFF | TGTGCCAGTAGTCTCGCGGCAGGGGGCTCGAACGAAGCTTTCTTT
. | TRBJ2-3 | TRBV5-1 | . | CASSLQGAADTQYF | TGCGCCAGCAGCTTACAGGGAGCGGCAGATACGCAGTATTTT
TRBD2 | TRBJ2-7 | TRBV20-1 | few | CSAGTSGRGEIHEQYF | TGCAGTGCGGGAACTAGCGGGAGGGGAGAAATCCACGAGCAGTACTTC
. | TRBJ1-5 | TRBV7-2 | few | CASSPRQAWNQPQHF | TGTGCCAGCAGCCCCCGACAGGCTTGGAATCAGCCCCAGCATTTT
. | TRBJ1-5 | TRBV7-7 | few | CASSLIRGSNQPQHF | TGTGCCAGCAGCTTAATCAGGGGAAGCAATCAGCCCCAGCATTTT
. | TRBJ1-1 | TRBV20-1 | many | CSARGGAGTEAFF | TGCAGTGCTAGAGGAGGGGCCGGTACTGAAGCTTTCTTT
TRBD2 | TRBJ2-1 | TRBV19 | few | CASSGLAGGQSYNEQFF | TGTGCCAGTAGTGGTCTAGCGGGAGGGCAGTCCTACAATGAGCAGTTCTTC
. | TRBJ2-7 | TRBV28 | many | CASKGQYHEQYF | TGTGCCAGCAAGGGACAATACCACGAGCAGTACTTC
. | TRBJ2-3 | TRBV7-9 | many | CASSLAPDTQYF | TGTGCCAGCAGCTTAGCCCCAGATACGCAGTATTTT
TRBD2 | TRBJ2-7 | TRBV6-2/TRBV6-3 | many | CASNSRRTSLTYEQYF | TGTGCCAGCAACTCACGTCGGACTAGCTTAACCTACGAGCAGTACTTC
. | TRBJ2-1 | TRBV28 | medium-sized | CASRTGLPSSYNEQFF | TGTGCCAGCAGGACGGGCCTACCGAGCTCCTACAATGAGCAGTTCTTC
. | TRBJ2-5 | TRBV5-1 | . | CAVADANQETQYF | TGCGCCGTGGCGGACGCTAACCAAGAGACCCAGTACTTC
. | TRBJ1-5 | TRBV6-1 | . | CATSERGYSNQPQHF | TGTGCCACCAGTGAGCGGGGATATAGCAATCAGCCCCAGCATTTT
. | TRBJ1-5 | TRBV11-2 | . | CASSLDSRDQPQHF | TGTGCCAGCAGCTTAGACAGTAGAGATCAGCCCCAGCATTTT
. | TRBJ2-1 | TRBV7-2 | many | CASSRTVEQFF | TGTGCCAGCAGCCGGACAGTGGAGCAGTTCTTC
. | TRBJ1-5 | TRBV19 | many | CASSPPPNQPQHF | TGTGCCAGTAGTCCCCCCCCTAATCAGCCCCAGCATTTT
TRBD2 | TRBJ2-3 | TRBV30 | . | CAWSVWASGVHTQYF | TGTGCCTGGAGTGTATGGGCTAGCGGCGTCCATACGCAGTATTTT
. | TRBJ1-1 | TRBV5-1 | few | CASIRDAGGGTEAFF | TGCGCCAGCATACGCGATGCCGGGGGTGGAACTGAAGCTTTCTTT
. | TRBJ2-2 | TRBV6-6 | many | CASSYPKGGSGELFF | TGTGCCAGCAGTTACCCGAAGGGGGGCTCTGGGGAGCTGTTTTTT
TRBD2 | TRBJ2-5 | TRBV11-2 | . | CASSPGGLAGGRQETQYF | TGTGCCAGCAGTCCGGGGGGACTAGCGGGGGGGCGGCAAGAGACCCAGTACTTC
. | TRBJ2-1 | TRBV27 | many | CASSLRPPTVSSYNEQFF | TGTGCCAGCAGTTTAAGGCCCCCGACGGTAAGCTCCTACAATGAGCAGTTCTTC
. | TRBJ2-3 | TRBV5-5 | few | CASSLDRHTDTQYF | TGTGCCAGCAGCTTGGACAGGCACACAGATACGCAGTATTTT
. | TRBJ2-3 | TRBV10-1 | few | CATSPRTDTQYF | TGCGCCACCTCGCCCAGGACAGATACGCAGTATTTT
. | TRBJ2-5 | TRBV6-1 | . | CASSSPSRTHPPYF | TGTGCCAGCAGTTCCCCGTCCAGGACTCATCCCCCCTACTTC
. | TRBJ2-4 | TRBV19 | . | CASSIGGHDLGAKNIQYF | TGTGCCAGTAGTATAGGCGGACACGACTTGGGAGCCAAAAACATTCAGTACTTC
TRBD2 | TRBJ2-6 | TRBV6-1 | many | CASRETSGGGNVLTF | TGTGCCAGCAGGGAAACTAGCGGGGGGGGAAACGTCCTGACTTTC
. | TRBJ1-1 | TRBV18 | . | CASSPRRQDMNTEAFF | TGTGCCAGCTCACCACGACGACAGGACATGAACACTGAAGCTTTCTTT
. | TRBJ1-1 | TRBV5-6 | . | CASSFIGSHRTEAFF | TGTGCCAGCAGCTTTATCGGATCCCATCGGACTGAAGCTTTCTTT
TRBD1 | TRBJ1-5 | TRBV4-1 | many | CANLRGQRHQPQHF | TGCGCCAACCTCCGGGGACAGAGACATCAGCCCCAGCATTTT
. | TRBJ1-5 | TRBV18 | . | CASSPDTYQPQHF | TGTGCCAGCTCACCTGACACGTATCAGCCCCAGCATTTT
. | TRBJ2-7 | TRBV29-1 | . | CSVAPSDEQYF | TGCAGCGTTGCCCCATCGGACGAGCAGTACTTC
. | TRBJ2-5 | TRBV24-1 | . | CATSDPSSAETQYF | TGTGCCACCAGTGATCCCAGCTCGGCGGAGACCCAGTACTTC
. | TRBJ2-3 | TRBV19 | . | CATTSTDTQYF | TGTGCCACCACTAGCACAGATACGCAGTATTTT
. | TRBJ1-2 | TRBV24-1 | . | CATSDSGAKYTF | TGTGCCACCAGTGACTCAGGGGCTAAATACACCTTC
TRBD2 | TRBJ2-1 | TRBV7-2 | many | CASSLAKREGQFF | TGTGCCAGCAGCTTAGCCAAGCGGGAGGGGCAGTTCTTC
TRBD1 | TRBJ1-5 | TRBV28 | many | CASSGLGNRGPQHF | TGTGCCAGCAGTGGGTTAGGTAACAGGGGGCCCCAGCATTTT
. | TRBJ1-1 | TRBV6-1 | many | CASSPLDRGAAEAFF | TGTGCCAGCAGTCCCCTGGACAGAGGGGCCGCTGAAGCTTTCTTT
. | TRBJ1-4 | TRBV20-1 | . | CSARVEGLAEKLFF | TGCAGTGCTAGAGTTGAAGGTCTCGCAGAAAAACTGTTTTTT